The present TCR beta chain was sequenced within a study of blood T cell repertoires in COVID-19. Study-level information: Specimens from acute and convalescent COVID-19 originated in the United States, Italy and Spain.

In the authors' methods: Amplification with reference gene primers provided the estimates of nucleated cell counts. Sequenced by immunoSEQ multiplex PCR; TCRdb stores in-frame clones only, minus some. Clone size and V and J calls were adopted from that table, with D and trimming inferred from the DNA. The sample carries about 670,000 clones, around 90% recorded once. The receptor was derived from a woman between 18 and 30 years old with acute or convalescent COVID-19. Material: peripheral blood.

The CDR3 sequence is CASSLTGLEQYF. CDR3 DNA: TGCGCCAGCAGCTTGACGGGACTGGAGCAGTACTTC. This chain uses TRBV5-1 with TRBJ2-7, with D maybe TRBD2 (6 bases). CDR1 SGHRS and CDR2 YFSETQ come from the germline V gene. This CDR3 comprises 12 residues. V gave up 1 base and J gave up 7 bases, with 9 bases separating them.